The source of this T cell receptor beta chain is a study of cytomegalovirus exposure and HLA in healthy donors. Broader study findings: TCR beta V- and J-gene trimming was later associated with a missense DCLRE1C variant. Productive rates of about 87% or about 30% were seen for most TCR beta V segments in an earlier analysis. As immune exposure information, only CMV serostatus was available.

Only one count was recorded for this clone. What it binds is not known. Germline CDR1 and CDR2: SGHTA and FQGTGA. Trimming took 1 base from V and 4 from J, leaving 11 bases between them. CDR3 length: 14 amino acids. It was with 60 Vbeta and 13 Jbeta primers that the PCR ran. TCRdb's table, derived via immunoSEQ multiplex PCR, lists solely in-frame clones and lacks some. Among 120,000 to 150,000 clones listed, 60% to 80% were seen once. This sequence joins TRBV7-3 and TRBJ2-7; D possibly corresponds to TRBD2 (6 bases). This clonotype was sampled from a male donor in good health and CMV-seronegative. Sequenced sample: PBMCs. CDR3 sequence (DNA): TGTGCCAGCAGCTTAATCGGCGGGACTTACGAGCAGTACTTC. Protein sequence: CASSLIGGTYEQYF.